Following are 30 T cell receptor beta chains from one sample sequenced in a study of cytomegalovirus exposure and HLA in healthy donors. PCR used 60 Vbeta primers and 13 Jbeta primers. The method was immunoSEQ multiplex PCR; TCRdb's version includes in-frame clones alone and lacks a portion of them. The sample yields under 150,000 clones, around 84% seen once. The specimen was PBMCs. These receptors were taken from a man in his forties in good health and CMV-seropositive.

The chain combines TRBV28 with TRBJ2-7; no clear D. V shed 2 bases and J shed 3 bases, with 8 bases lying between them. CDR1 is MDHEN and CDR2 is SYDVKM in the germline V gene. CDR3 length equals 13 residues. DNA for the CDR3: TGTGCCAGCAGTTTAGGCGGAGACTACGAGCAGTACTTC. As protein: CASSLGGDYEQYF.

The chain combines TRBV27 with TRBJ2-7; perhaps TRBD1 as D (6 bases). Germline CDR1 and CDR2: MNHEY and SMNVEV (reference sequence). The CDR3 runs to 16 residues. V was pared by 5 bases and J by 0 bases, with 17 bases between. CDR3: CASSRGSGQSSYEQYF. CDR3 bases: TGTGCCAGCAGTAGAGGTTCTGGACAGTCCTCCTACGAGCAGTACTTC.

Of note for this clone: Compared with germline, one end of the junction differs, possibly owing to a read error. Other DNA sequences in the sample encode the same CDR3. The J gene is TRBJ1-1, the V gene TRBV7-9; a weak D match, TRBD1 (6 bases). CDR3 length: 13 amino acids. Germline V gene lookup returns CDR1 SEHNR and CDR2 FQNEAQ (reference sequence). CDR3: CSSSLEQGTEAFF. Written as DNA, the CDR3 is TGTTCCAGCAGCTTAGAACAGGGCACTGAAGCTTTCTTT.

The V gene is TRBV9, the J gene TRBJ2-7; 9 bases align to TRBD1. This CDR3 spans 15 amino acids. V shed 4 bases, J shed 2 bases, and the junction held 7 bases outside the gene matches. Germline CDR1 reads SGDLS; CDR2 reads YYNGEE. CDR3 sequence (DNA): TGTGCCAGCAGCCCACAGGGACAGGGCGCCTACGAGCAGTACTTC. Its protein is CASSPQGQGAYEQYF. The variable domain in full, completed from reference TRBV9 and TRBJ2-7, reads DSGVTQTPKHLITATGQRVTLRCSPRSGDLSVYWYQQSLDQGLQFLIQYYNGEERAKGNILERFSAQQFPDLHSELNLSSLELGDSALYFCASSPQGQGAYEQYFGPGTRLTVT.

The CDR3 loop is CALTDRYQETQYF. As DNA, the CDR3 is TGTGCCCTAACAGACAGGTACCAAGAGACCCAGTACTTC. This rearrangement joins TRBV30 to TRBJ2-5, with D possibly being TRBD1 (6 bases). V dropped 8 bases and J dropped 0 bases, with 13 bases sitting between them. CDR1 GTSNPN and CDR2 SVGIG come from the germline V gene (reference sequence). The CDR3 sequence is 13 residues long.

This clone has more than one count but fewer than ten. It is likely a read error: a sequence one base away is far more abundant. This sample also contains other DNA sequences that code for the same CDR3. The chain recombines TRBV6-5 with TRBJ2-6; D is unresolved. Germline V gene sequence: CDR1 MNHEY, CDR2 SVGAGI. The length of the CDR3 is 15 residues. Trimming shortened V by 5 bases and J by 1 base, and 9 bases separated the two germline ends. The CDR3, as DNA: TGTGCCAGCAGTCGAGGCTCGTCTGGGGCCAACGTCCTGACTTTC. It yields the protein CASSRGSSGANVLTF.

This CDR3 is CARQGTEGVWDEQYF. In DNA form, the CDR3 reads TGTGCCAGACAGGGTACGGAAGGGGTTTGGGACGAGCAGTACTTC. The V call is TRBV2, the J call TRBJ2-7; tentative D call: TRBD1 (6 bases). The germline V and J ends were trimmed by 9 bases and 5 bases, with 23 bases remaining between them. The CDR3 runs to 15 residues. Germline V CDR1 and CDR2: SNHLY, FYNNEI.

J is TRBJ1-2 and V is TRBV7-2, with D maybe TRBD1 (5 bases). Trimming pared 4 bases from V and 5 bases from J, leaving 11 bases between. The CDR3 consists of 13 residues. The germline V gene has CDR1 SGHTA and CDR2 FQGNSA. The CDR3 coding sequence is TGTGCCAGCAGCTCTCGGGGGTTTTATGGCTACACCTTC. Amino acids: CASSSRGFYGYTF.

The V and J genes are TRBV9 and TRBJ1-2; possibly TRBD1 for D (5 bases). Germline V gives CDR1 SGDLS, CDR2 YYNGEE. V lost 3 bases to trimming and J lost 0 bases, with 15 bases between them. The length of the CDR3 is 16 residues. The CDR3 DNA is TGTGCCAGCAGCGGAACCACAGGCCTCGCTAACTATGGCTACACCTTC. Residues: CASSGTTGLANYGYTF.

Only one count was recorded for this clone. This sequence joins TRBV4-2 and TRBJ1-2; TRBD1 might be the D (5 bases). The V and J ends lost 0 bases and 3 bases respectively, with 17 bases between them. CDR3 length: 17 amino acids. Looked up from germline, CDR1 is LGHNA and CDR2 is YNFKEQ. CDR3 protein: CASSQDLATDIYYGYTF. In nucleotides, the CDR3 is TGTGCCAGCAGCCAAGATCTTGCGACAGATATATACTATGGCTACACCTTC.

The chain employs TRBV28 and TRBJ1-2; TRBD1 aligns across 10 bases. The CDR3 totals 15 residues. After removal of 5 bases from V and 3 bases from J, the junction contained 6 bases not matched to a gene. CDR1 is MDHEN and CDR2 is SYDVKM in the germline V gene. The chain's CDR3 is CASSRFGTGDYGYTF. CDR3 in DNA: TGTGCCAGCAGTAGGTTTGGGACAGGGGACTATGGCTACACCTTC.

The V and J genes are TRBV2 and TRBJ2-5; 9 bases line up with TRBD2. The V and J ends lost 7 bases and 11 bases, in that order; junction bases with no gene match: 20. The CDR3 covers 16 residues. Germline V CDR1 and CDR2: SNHLY, FYNNEI. CDR3 DNA sequence: TGTGCCAGCACCGAGGGGCCACTAGCGGGCGGCGGGGAGCAGTACTTC. Encoded protein: CASTEGPLAGGGEQYF.

The genes are TRBV6-1 and TRBJ2-3; possible D gene TRBD2, 5 bases. V gave up 0 bases and J gave up 10 bases, with 11 bases separating them. The V gene's germline CDR1 is MNHNS and CDR2 SASEGT. The CDR3 covers 13 residues. The DNA of the CDR3 is TGTGCCAGCAGTGAAGCGGGAGACACCCCGCAGTATTTT. It specifies CASSEAGDTPQYF.

The chain is built from TRBV13 and TRBJ2-5, with 12 bases that match TRBD2. V gave up 6 bases and J gave up 5 bases; unmatched junction bases: 7. The CDR3 loop spans 15 amino acids. Per the germline V gene, CDR1 is PRHDT and CDR2 is FYEKMQ (reference sequence). CDR3 sequence (DNA): TGTGCCAGCAGACGACTAGCGGGAGTTAGGGAGACCCAGTACTTC. It yields the protein CASRRLAGVRETQYF.

The chain combines TRBV5-1 with TRBJ2-1; TRBD2 matches 8 bases. This CDR3 is built from 18 residues. The J segment lost 0 bases and the V segment lost 1 base, leaving 9 bases of the junction unmatched. Germline lookup yields CDR1 SGHRS and CDR2 YFSETQ. CDR3 in DNA: TGCGCCAGCAGCTTGAGGGGGAGCGGGAGTGGCTCCTACAATGAGCAGTTCTTC. Its protein product is CASSLRGSGSGSYNEQFF.

The chain is built from TRBV19 and TRBJ2-3; 7 bases fit TRBD2. Germline CDR1 and CDR2: LNHDA and SQIVND (reference sequence). The CDR3 is 15 residues long. Trimming removed 10 bases from V and 4 bases from J; junction bases left unmatched: 14. The CDR3 sequence: CATRGRREKSDTQYF. The CDR3 region has the DNA TGTGCCACCCGAGGGCGGCGGGAGAAGTCAGATACGCAGTATTTT.

The rearrangement links TRBV5-1 to TRBJ2-1; the match to TRBD2 covers 13 bases. CDR3 length: 18 amino acids. Germline loops: CDR1 SGHRS, CDR2 YFSETQ. After removal of 5 bases from V and 1 base from J, the junction contained 9 bases not matched to a gene. The CDR3 DNA follows: TGCGCCAGCAGTCGGACTAGCGGGAGTGGAACGTCCTACAATGAGCAGTTCTTC. It is translated as CASSRTSGSGTSYNEQFF.

A single count supports this clone. The V gene is TRBV6-5, the J gene TRBJ1-5; TRBD1 matches at 9 bases. Per the germline V gene, CDR1 is MNHEY and CDR2 is SVGAGI. This CDR3 spans 13 amino acids. V lost 7 bases, J lost 5 bases, and 3 bases stayed unmatched. As DNA, the CDR3 is TGTGCCAGCAAACAGGGGGCCTATCAGCCCCAGCATTTT. This gives the protein CASKQGAYQPQHF.

The CDR3 reads CASSLWTDFKGGYTF. For the CDR3, the DNA is TGTGCCAGCAGCTTATGGACAGACTTCAAAGGAGGCTACACCTTC. This rearrangement joins TRBV7-9 to TRBJ1-2; possible D gene TRBD1, 6 bases. The V and J ends lost 2 bases and 8 bases respectively, with 18 bases between them. This CDR3 comprises 15 residues. CDR1 SEHNR and CDR2 FQNEAQ come from the germline V gene (reference sequence).

Only one count was recorded for this clone. The chain couples TRBV28 to TRBJ2-3; D unclear. The CDR3 loop spans 12 amino acids. Trimming took 8 bases from V and 0 from J, leaving 6 bases between them. Germline V gene data show CDR1 as MDHEN and CDR2 as SYDVKM. The CDR3 loop is CASEASTDTQYF. The CDR3, as DNA: TGTGCCAGCGAGGCGAGCACAGATACGCAGTATTTT.

V and J are TRBV2 and TRBJ2-7; TRBD1 matches 9 bases. The junction had 14 bases not matched to a gene; V was cut back by 7 bases and J by 7 bases. The CDR3 length is 15 residues. CDR1 and CDR2 from the germline V gene are SNHLY and FYNNEI. CDR3 loop: CASTFSGQGLKEQYF. The CDR3, as DNA: TGTGCCAGCACTTTCTCGGGACAGGGATTGAAGGAGCAGTACTTC. Together with reference TRBV2 and TRBJ2-7, the CDR3 gives the full variable domain: EPEVTQTPSHQVTQMGQEVILRCVPISNHLYFYWYRQILGQKVEFLVSFYNNEISEKSEIFDDQFSVERPDGSNFTLKIRSTKLEDSAMYFCASTFSGQGLKEQYFGPGTRLTVT.

V and J are TRBV7-2 and TRBJ2-3; possibly TRBD2 for D (5 bases). This CDR3 is 13 amino acids long. CDR1 is SGHTA and CDR2 is FQGNSA in the germline V gene. Between the trimmed V and J ends, which lost 5 bases and 4 bases, there was a span of 10 bases. The CDR3 region is CASSREGPDTQYF. The CDR3 nucleotides are TGTGCCAGCAGCCGTGAGGGCCCAGATACGCAGTATTTT.

A word on this clone: One end of the junction does not line up with germline, which may come from a read error. The CDR3 DNA reads TGTGCCAGCAGTTCCCCGACCGGGACTAGATACACAGACACGCAGTATTTT. Amino acid sequence: CASSSPTGTRYTDTQYF. This chain links TRBV27 with TRBJ2-3; 8 bases are shared with TRBD2. Germline values: CDR1 MNHEY, CDR2 SMNVEV (reference sequence). The CDR3 is 17 amino acids.

The chain couples TRBV11-2 to TRBJ1-1; no reliable D call. The germline gives CDR1 SGHAT, CDR2 FQNNGV. Trimming pared 1 base from V and 6 bases from J, leaving 15 bases between. The CDR3 has 15 amino acids. Here the CDR3 reads CASSLVAYYSAEAFF. The CDR3, as DNA: TGTGCCAGCAGCTTAGTAGCGTATTATAGCGCTGAAGCTTTCTTT. The full variable domain, with the rest looked up from reference TRBV11-2 and TRBJ1-1, is EAGVAQSPRYKIIEKRQSVAFWCNPISGHATLYWYQQILGQGPKLLIQFQNNGVVDDSQLPKDRFSAERLKGVDSTLKIQPAKLEDSAVYLCASSLVAYYSAEAFFGQGTRLTVV.

The V call is TRBV30, the J call TRBJ1-2, with D uncertain. Germline values: CDR1 GTSNPN, CDR2 SVGIG (reference sequence). This CDR3 comprises 13 residues. Trimming took 3 bases from V and 4 from J, leaving 12 bases between them. As DNA, the CDR3 is TGTGCCTGGAGCTTCGATGCTACCTATGGCTACACCTTC. Its protein is CAWSFDATYGYTF.

This rearrangement joins TRBV30 to TRBJ1-6; a possible D gene is TRBD1 (6 bases). This CDR3 region has 14 residues. V lost 1 base to trimming and J lost 10 bases, with 14 bases between them. Per the germline V gene, CDR1 is GTSNPN and CDR2 is SVGIG (reference sequence). The CDR3 reads CAWSAGGRGSPLHF. DNA of the CDR3: TGTGCCTGGAGTGCCGGCGGTAGGGGGTCACCCCTCCACTTT. The full variable domain, with the rest looked up from reference TRBV30 and TRBJ1-6, is SQTIHQWPATLVQPVGSPLSLECTVEGTSNPNLYWYRQAAGRGLQLLFYSVGIGQISSEVPQNLSASRPQDRQFILSSKKLLLSDSGFYLCAWSAGGRGSPLHFGNGTRLTVT.

This clone has more than one count but fewer than ten. V and J are TRBV28 and TRBJ2-7; a weak D match, TRBD1 (5 bases). The germline V gene has CDR1 MDHEN and CDR2 SYDVKM. The CDR3 has 13 amino acids. With 6 bases removed from V and 2 bases from J, the gap between germline ends came to 11 bases. CDR3 sequence (DNA): TGTGCCAGCAGACCGCCGACAGCCTACGAGCAGTACTTC. As protein: CASRPPTAYEQYF.

V and J are TRBV28 and TRBJ1-5, with a tentative D call TRBD1 (5 bases). The germline V gene has CDR1 MDHEN and CDR2 SYDVKM. Trimming left V 6 bases short and J 9 bases short, with 18 bases between. This CDR3 region has 14 residues. This CDR3 is CASSLQGLGWPQHF. Written as DNA, the CDR3 is TGTGCCAGCAGCCTCCAGGGTTTGGGTTGGCCCCAGCATTTT.

This chain links TRBV7-3 with TRBJ2-5; TRBD1 aligns across 8 bases. The germline CDR1 and CDR2 sequences are SGHTA and FQGTGA. CDR3 length: 15 amino acids. V lost 5 bases to trimming and J lost 5 bases; unmatched junction nucleotides: 10. The CDR3 region has the DNA TGTGCCAGCAGCCTGACAGGGGCCCGGGGGGAGACCCAGTACTTC. Amino acids: CASSLTGARGETQYF. Complete variable domain (other parts from reference TRBV7-3 and TRBJ2-5): GAGVSQTPSNKVTEKGKYVELRCDPISGHTALYWYRQSLGQGPEFLIYFQGTGAADDSGLPNDRFFAVRPEGSVSTLKIQRTERGDSAVYLCASSLTGARGETQYFGPGTRLLVL.

This chain connects TRBV28 to TRBJ2-5; D remains unclear. V gave up 5 bases and J gave up 6 bases, with 13 bases separating them. Germline V lookup: CDR1 MDHEN, CDR2 SYDVKM. The CDR3 runs to 13 residues. The CDR3 nucleotides are TGTGCCAGCAGTCTCTCACAGCTTAAGACCCAGTACTTC. It is translated as CASSLSQLKTQYF. Complete variable domain (other parts from reference TRBV28 and TRBJ2-5): DVKVTQSSRYLVKRTGEKVFLECVQDMDHENMFWYRQDPGLGLRLIYFSYDVKMKEKGDIPEGYSVSREKKERFSLILESASTNQTSMYLCASSLSQLKTQYFGPGTRLLVL.